The rows below give T cell receptor beta chains drawn from one sample of a study of blood T cell repertoires in COVID-19. Here immunoSEQ multiplex PCR was the method, and the copy in TCRdb shows in-frame clones only, minus some. The sample has approximately 210,000 clones, 70% to 90% seen once. Material for sequencing was peripheral blood. All receptors derive from a woman aged 40 to 50 who had recovered from COVID-19. CDR3s include the opening cysteine and the closing phenylalanine or tryptophan. Each record gives: V gene, J gene, D gene, clone size, CDR3 DNA, CDR3 protein. D genes are given only for firm matches. Where a row states a size, it is once, few, many or the class of an expanded clone; other rows omit it.

v_gene: TRBV7-7; j_gene: TRBJ2-1; d_gene: TRBD2; abundance: .; CDR3nt: TGTGCCAGCAGCTTAAGACTAGCGGACAATGAGCAGTTCTTC; CDR3aa: CASSLRLADNEQFF
v_gene: TRBV6-5; j_gene: TRBJ1-5; d_gene: .; abundance: .; CDR3nt: TGTGCCAGCAGCTGGGGGCAGGGCTCCCAGCCCCAGCATTTT; CDR3aa: CASSWGQGSQPQHF
v_gene: TRBV5-5; j_gene: TRBJ2-3; d_gene: TRBD2; abundance: .; CDR3nt: TGTGCCAGCAGCCTGGCCGGGACAGGGACTAGCGGGAGGGGAGATACGCAGTATTTT; CDR3aa: CASSLAGTGTSGRGDTQYF
v_gene: TRBV6-5; j_gene: TRBJ2-1; d_gene: TRBD1; abundance: .; CDR3nt: TGTGCCAGCAGAAAGACAGGGGATCCCTACAATGAGCAGTTCTTC; CDR3aa: CASRKTGDPYNEQFF
v_gene: TRBV3-1/TRBV3-2; j_gene: TRBJ2-1; d_gene: TRBD2; abundance: .; CDR3nt: TGTGCCAGCAGCCAAGGACTACTCCAACTAGCGGGGGGGAATGAGCAGTTCTTC; CDR3aa: CASSQGLLQLAGGNEQFF
v_gene: TRBV19; j_gene: TRBJ1-4; d_gene: .; abundance: .; CDR3nt: TGTGCCAGTACCAGGGTTGGTGAAAAACTGTTTTTT; CDR3aa: CASTRVGEKLFF
v_gene: TRBV7-8; j_gene: TRBJ2-2; d_gene: TRBD2; abundance: .; CDR3nt: TGTGCCAGCAGCTCGAAAAGACTAGCGGGAGGAGCCGGGGAGCTGTTTTTT; CDR3aa: CASSSKRLAGGAGELFF
v_gene: TRBV27; j_gene: TRBJ1-1; d_gene: .; abundance: .; CDR3nt: TGTGCCAGCAGGGGTGGACAGTTTAACACTGAAGCTTTCTTT; CDR3aa: CASRGGQFNTEAFF
v_gene: TRBV6-5; j_gene: TRBJ1-4; d_gene: TRBD1; abundance: .; CDR3nt: TGTGCCAGCCAACGGGACAGGGGGCATGAAAAACTGTTTTTT; CDR3aa: CASQRDRGHEKLFF
v_gene: TRBV7-2; j_gene: TRBJ2-3; d_gene: TRBD1; abundance: .; CDR3nt: TGTGCCAGCAGCTCAGGGGGACACCGCGCAGATACGCAGTATTTT; CDR3aa: CASSSGGHRADTQYF
v_gene: TRBV5-8; j_gene: TRBJ1-2; d_gene: TRBD1; abundance: .; CDR3nt: TGTGCCAGCAGCACCGGGACAGGGACACGAGGCTACACCTTC; CDR3aa: CASSTGTGTRGYTF
v_gene: TRBV25-1; j_gene: TRBJ2-1; d_gene: TRBD2; abundance: .; CDR3nt: TGTGCCAGCAGTAGGTTGGCTGCTAGCGGGAGGAATGAGCAGTTCTTC; CDR3aa: CASSRLAASGRNEQFF
v_gene: TRBV7-9; j_gene: TRBJ2-7; d_gene: TRBD2; abundance: few; CDR3nt: TGTGCCAGCAGCGTACTAGCGGGAGGGCCCTACGAGCAGTACTTC; CDR3aa: CASSVLAGGPYEQYF
v_gene: TRBV18; j_gene: TRBJ2-1; d_gene: .; abundance: .; CDR3nt: TGTGCCAGCTCACCACTAACTAGCTCCTACAATGAGCAGTTCTTC; CDR3aa: CASSPLTSSYNEQFF
v_gene: TRBV5-6; j_gene: TRBJ1-2; d_gene: TRBD1; abundance: .; CDR3nt: TGTGCCAGCAGCCGGCCGGAGACAGGGTCTCTCTATGGCTACACCTTC; CDR3aa: CASSRPETGSLYGYTF
v_gene: TRBV4-3; j_gene: TRBJ2-3; d_gene: .; abundance: .; CDR3nt: TGCGCCAGCAGCCTGGGGGCGCCTAGCACAGATACGCAGTATTTT; CDR3aa: CASSLGAPSTDTQYF
v_gene: TRBV7-6; j_gene: TRBJ2-1; d_gene: TRBD2; abundance: .; CDR3nt: TGTGCCAGCAGCTTAATGCGGGAGGTGGGCAATGAGCAGTTCTTC; CDR3aa: CASSLMREVGNEQFF
v_gene: TRBV7-2; j_gene: TRBJ2-2; d_gene: TRBD2; abundance: .; CDR3nt: TGTGCCAGCAGCTTACTGGCGGGAGGAAGGACCGGGGAGCTGTTTTTT; CDR3aa: CASSLLAGGRTGELFF
v_gene: TRBV7-8; j_gene: TRBJ2-5; d_gene: .; abundance: .; CDR3nt: TGTGCCAGCAGCCCTAGGTGGGGCGGCCCAGAAGAGACCCAGTACTTC; CDR3aa: CASSPRWGGPEETQYF
v_gene: TRBV19; j_gene: TRBJ2-1; d_gene: .; abundance: .; CDR3nt: TGTGCCAGTAGTCCGGAGGTGGGTGAGCAGTTCTTC; CDR3aa: CASSPEVGEQFF
v_gene: TRBV12-3/TRBV12-4; j_gene: TRBJ1-5; d_gene: TRBD1; abundance: .; CDR3nt: TGTGCCAGCAGTTTTCGGGACAGGGAGCCCCAGCATTTT; CDR3aa: CASSFRDREPQHF
v_gene: TRBV25-1; j_gene: TRBJ2-7; d_gene: .; abundance: .; CDR3nt: TGTGCCAGCAGTCCCAGGGTAACCTACGAGCAGTACTTC; CDR3aa: CASSPRVTYEQYF
v_gene: TRBV27; j_gene: TRBJ2-5; d_gene: .; abundance: .; CDR3nt: TGTGCCAGCAGTTTTCTGGGCCCGGGGGAGACCCAGTACTTC; CDR3aa: CASSFLGPGETQYF
v_gene: TRBV6-4; j_gene: TRBJ2-1; d_gene: TRBD1; abundance: .; CDR3nt: TGTGCCAGCAGTCCCGGGACAGGGATAGGAAGTGAGCAGTTCTTC; CDR3aa: CASSPGTGIGSEQFF
v_gene: TRBV27; j_gene: TRBJ2-7; d_gene: TRBD2; abundance: .; CDR3nt: TGTGCCAGCAGTGATTCAGTCTTAGCGGGAGTCAGCCCCTACGAGCAGTACTTC; CDR3aa: CASSDSVLAGVSPYEQYF
v_gene: TRBV5-1; j_gene: TRBJ1-6; d_gene: TRBD1; abundance: .; CDR3nt: TGCGCCAGCAGCCTAAGACCCGCCGGACAGGGGATAAATTCACCCCTCCACTTT; CDR3aa: CASSLRPAGQGINSPLHF
v_gene: TRBV6-1; j_gene: TRBJ2-7; d_gene: TRBD2; abundance: .; CDR3nt: TGTGCCAGCAGTGAGGCTAGCGGGAGGTACGGCGAGCAGTACTTC; CDR3aa: CASSEASGRYGEQYF
v_gene: TRBV7-3; j_gene: TRBJ2-5; d_gene: .; abundance: .; CDR3nt: TGTGCCAGCAGCCCAGCCAGGTCTGAGACCCAGTACTTC; CDR3aa: CASSPARSETQYF
v_gene: TRBV5-6; j_gene: TRBJ1-2; d_gene: .; abundance: .; CDR3nt: TGTGCCAGCAGCCCCGCGGGGAGAGCGGCTGGCTACACCTTC; CDR3aa: CASSPAGRAAGYTF
v_gene: TRBV4-2; j_gene: TRBJ2-1; d_gene: TRBD1; abundance: .; CDR3nt: TGTGCCAGCATGCAGGGGACAGGGGTTTACAATGAGCAGTTCTTC; CDR3aa: CASMQGTGVYNEQFF
v_gene: TRBV7-9; j_gene: TRBJ2-3; d_gene: .; abundance: once; CDR3nt: TGTGCCAGCAGCTTAGTTCCCAGGTACACAGATACGCAGTATTTT; CDR3aa: CASSLVPRYTDTQYF
v_gene: TRBV4-1; j_gene: TRBJ2-3; d_gene: TRBD2; abundance: once; CDR3nt: TGCGCCAGCAGCCAAGATAGGCCTGGGACTAGCGTCACAGATACGCAGTATTTT; CDR3aa: CASSQDRPGTSVTDTQYF
v_gene: TRBV12-3/TRBV12-4; j_gene: TRBJ1-5; d_gene: .; abundance: .; CDR3nt: TGTGCCAGCAGTTTTTCCGAGCCGCCCCAGCATTTT; CDR3aa: CASSFSEPPQHF
v_gene: TRBV4-2; j_gene: TRBJ2-7; d_gene: .; abundance: once; CDR3nt: TGTGCCAGCAGCCAAGATCGGTCGTACGAGCAGTACTTC; CDR3aa: CASSQDRSYEQYF
v_gene: TRBV19; j_gene: TRBJ2-6; d_gene: TRBD1; abundance: .; CDR3nt: TGTGCCAGTAGTAGAGGGACAGGCTACTCTGGGGCCAACGTCCTGACTTTC; CDR3aa: CASSRGTGYSGANVLTF
v_gene: TRBV27; j_gene: TRBJ1-1; d_gene: .; abundance: .; CDR3nt: TGTGCCAGCAGTTCTGCTCAGGGGACGGTGGAGACTGAAGCTTTCTTT; CDR3aa: CASSSAQGTVETEAFF
v_gene: TRBV19; j_gene: TRBJ1-2; d_gene: .; abundance: .; CDR3nt: TGTGCCAGTAGTACAATCAAGGACATGCGGGACTCTTATAACTATGGCTACACCTTC; CDR3aa: CASSTIKDMRDSYNYGYTF
v_gene: TRBV14; j_gene: TRBJ2-7; d_gene: TRBD2; abundance: .; CDR3nt: TGTGCCAGCAGCCAAGCCCTAGCGGGAGGAGCGCAGTACTTC; CDR3aa: CASSQALAGGAQYF
v_gene: TRBV7-2; j_gene: TRBJ1-5; d_gene: .; abundance: once; CDR3nt: TGTGCCAGCAGCCCCTTAGGGGCGGAACAGCCCCAGCATTTT; CDR3aa: CASSPLGAEQPQHF
v_gene: TRBV6-1; j_gene: TRBJ1-3; d_gene: .; abundance: .; CDR3nt: TGTGCCAGCAGTGAGACAGACTCTGGAAACACCATATATTTT; CDR3aa: CASSETDSGNTIYF
v_gene: TRBV11-1; j_gene: TRBJ1-1; d_gene: .; abundance: .; CDR3nt: TGTGCCAGCAGCCTGGGCCCAACAGTGAACACTGAAGCTTTCTTT; CDR3aa: CASSLGPTVNTEAFF
v_gene: TRBV6-4; j_gene: TRBJ1-1; d_gene: TRBD1; abundance: .; CDR3nt: TGTGCCAGCAAACCGGGACAGGGGGCAGGCGGTCGGGCTTTCTTT; CDR3aa: CASKPGQGAGGRAFF
v_gene: TRBV14; j_gene: TRBJ1-2; d_gene: .; abundance: .; CDR3nt: TGTGCCAGCAGCCAAGAAGACAGCCAGATATACACCTTC; CDR3aa: CASSQEDSQIYTF
v_gene: TRBV19; j_gene: TRBJ2-1; d_gene: .; abundance: .; CDR3nt: TGTGCCAGTAGTGTTCCCCCCGGCAGGGCCGGCAATGAGCAGTTCTTC; CDR3aa: CASSVPPGRAGNEQFF
v_gene: TRBV18; j_gene: TRBJ2-2; d_gene: TRBD1; abundance: .; CDR3nt: TGTGCCAGCTCCCGGGACAGCTCGAACACCGGGGAGCTGTTTTTT; CDR3aa: CASSRDSSNTGELFF
v_gene: TRBV6-2/TRBV6-3; j_gene: TRBJ2-2; d_gene: .; abundance: .; CDR3nt: TGTGCCAGCAGTTACACGGGAGAAACCGGGGAGCTGTTTTTT; CDR3aa: CASSYTGETGELFF
v_gene: TRBV7-2; j_gene: TRBJ2-1; d_gene: .; abundance: few; CDR3nt: TGTGCCAGCAGCTTAGAAGGGGCTAGCGTGTTGGGGAGTGAGCAGTTCTTC; CDR3aa: CASSLEGASVLGSEQFF